The rows below give T cell receptor beta chains drawn from one sample of a study of blood T cell repertoires in COVID-19. Clones were read by immunoSEQ multiplex PCR, and TCRdb kept only the in-frame ones, dropping some. Of about 320,000 clones in the sample, over 80% were seen once. The specimen sequenced was PBMCs or T cells enriched from blood (not recorded which). The receptor source for this set is a woman under 30 who had recovered from COVID-19. Both conserved end residues are part of each CDR3. The D gene is left open where the match is weak. Clone size, where shown, is once, few, many, or a class for clones that have expanded.

J gene | D gene | V gene | CDR3 length | clone size | CDR3 DNA | CDR3 protein
TRBJ2-7 | - | TRBV4-3 | 15 | - | TGCGCCAGCAGCCCGCGGGACTCCCTTTCCTACGAGCAGTACTTC | CASSPRDSLSYEQYF
TRBJ1-1 | TRBD1 | TRBV6-5 | 13 | - | TGTGCCAGCAGTTACTCGGACAGGGCGGATGCTTTCTTT | CASSYSDRADAFF
TRBJ1-4 | - | TRBV19 | 16 | - | TGTGCCAGTAGTATAGTGGACAGCCCCCACGGTGAAAAACTGTTTTTT | CASSIVDSPHGEKLFF
TRBJ1-2 | TRBD1 | TRBV18 | 15 | - | TGTGCCAGCTATCCCTCTGGACAGGGAAGCAATGGCTACACCTTC | CASYPSGQGSNGYTF
TRBJ1-1 | - | TRBV4-2 | 13 | - | TGTGCCAGCAGCCAGGTAACTATCTCTGAAGCTTTCTTT | CASSQVTISEAFF
TRBJ1-6 | TRBD1 | TRBV6-5 | 15 | - | TGTGCCAGCAGTCCAATAGGACAGGGTGATTCACCCCTCCACTTT | CASSPIGQGDSPLHF
TRBJ2-7 | - | TRBV28 | 15 | - | TGTGCCAGCAGCCCCCGTGATGGAGATGCCTACGAGCAGTACTTC | CASSPRDGDAYEQYF
TRBJ2-1 | - | TRBV5-4 | 16 | few | TGTGCCAGCAGCCTACCGCTAGCGAGGGGAGAGGATGAGCAGTTCTTC | CASSLPLARGEDEQFF
TRBJ1-2 | - | TRBV7-9 | 15 | - | TGTGCCAGCAGCTCGGGTATTCCATCCCACTATGGCTACACCTTC | CASSSGIPSHYGYTF
TRBJ2-7 | TRBD2 | TRBV11-2 | 15 | - | TGTGCCAGCAGCTTAGGGGGTAGCGGGAGGGGCGAGCAGTACTTC | CASSLGGSGRGEQYF
TRBJ2-3 | - | TRBV5-4 | 14 | - | TGTGCCAGCAGCTCACCTACAGGGCCAGATACGCAGTATTTT | CASSSPTGPDTQYF
TRBJ2-2 | - | TRBV28 | 14 | - | TGTGCCAGCCGCGGTACTACGAACACCGGGGAGCTGTTTTTT | CASRGTTNTGELFF
TRBJ2-7 | TRBD2 | TRBV4-2 | 15 | - | TGTGCCAGCAGCCAAGATTTGGGGACTAGAGGCGAGCAGTACTTC | CASSQDLGTRGEQYF
TRBJ2-7 | TRBD1 | TRBV15 | 18 | - | TGTGCCACCAGCAGAGTCTCGGACAGGGCCCACGACCTCTACGAGCAGTACTTC | CATSRVSDRAHDLYEQYF
TRBJ2-7 | TRBD1 | TRBV14 | 13 | - | TGTGCCAGCAGCCAAGGCGTCAGGGGGGAGCAGTACTTC | CASSQGVRGEQYF
TRBJ2-7 | - | TRBV7-8 | 14 | - | TGTGCCAGCAGCTTATTTGCAGGGGCCTACGAGCAGTACTTC | CASSLFAGAYEQYF
TRBJ2-7 | - | TRBV27 | 10 | - | TGTGCCAGGGAGGACTACGAGCAGTACTTC | CAREDYEQYF
TRBJ2-2 | TRBD1 | TRBV2 | 18 | - | TGTGCCAGCAGTGATCGACAGGGCAGGGGGAGGAACACCGGGGAGCTGTTTTTT | CASSDRQGRGRNTGELFF
TRBJ1-2 | TRBD1 | TRBV28 | 14 | - | TGTGCCAGCAGTTGGGGACAGGCCTACTATGGCTACACCTTC | CASSWGQAYYGYTF
TRBJ1-1 | - | TRBV5-1 | 15 | - | TGCGCCAGCAGCTTCCTCCCGGGATCGAACACTGAAGCTTTCTTT | CASSFLPGSNTEAFF
TRBJ2-5 | TRBD1 | TRBV28 | 14 | - | TGTGCCAGCAGTTTGGGACAGGGGGCTTGGACCCAGTACTTC | CASSLGQGAWTQYF
TRBJ2-5 | TRBD2 | TRBV7-9 | 15 | - | TGTGCCAGCAGCTGGTCCGGGACTAGTCAAGAGACCCAGTACTTC | CASSWSGTSQETQYF
TRBJ2-7 | - | TRBV27 | 16 | - | TGTGCCAGCAGCGTTATGGGGGGAGACTTCTCCTACGAGCAGTACTTC | CASSVMGGDFSYEQYF